This TCR beta chain appears in the sequencing data of a study of CD8+ T cells in alopecia areata. The table lists this clone with a count of one. Treatment reported: oral pan-JAK inhibitor, 5-10 mg twice daily. Once RNA had been extracted, it was reverse transcribed into cDNA to act as the sequencing template. The table came from immunoSEQ multiplex PCR; TCRdb's copy has only in-frame clones and leaves some out. This table holds about 180,000 clones, about 53% found once. This receptor was taken from a human donor with alopecia areata. Sequenced here: CD8+ T cells sorted from blood, sampled at week 24, from a patient treated with tofacitinib.

The CDR3: CASSQDQGQDQPQHF. As DNA, the CDR3 is TGCGCCAGCAGCCAAGATCAGGGCCAGGATCAGCCCCAGCATTTT. This chain links TRBV4-3 with TRBJ1-5; TRBD1 is a possible D gene (5 bases). Trimming removed 0 bases from V and 5 bases from J, with 11 bases in between. The CDR3 covers 15 residues. The germline V gene has CDR1 LGHNA and CDR2 YSLEER.